This T cell receptor beta chain was found in a study of blood T cell repertoires in COVID-19. The data were produced by immunoSEQ multiplex PCR, yet TCRdb's version contains in-frame clones alone and is incomplete. The repertoire holds around 170,000 clones, with about nine tenths as singletons. Per germline, CDR1 KGHSH and CDR2 LQKENI. V lost 5 bases and J 1 base, leaving 11 bases between the germline ends. The CDR3 runs 14 residues. This clone appeared once. This TCR came from a woman younger than 30 who had recovered from COVID-19. The chain joins TRBV18 to TRBJ1-1, with D possibly being TRBD1 (5 bases). Sequenced sample: PBMCs or T cells enriched from blood (not recorded which). CDR3 sequence: CASSEEGTNTEAFF. DNA for the CDR3: TGTGCCAGCTCAGAGGAGGGGACGAACACTGAAGCTTTCTTT.